The 27 T cell receptor beta chains given below trace back to one sample, sequenced in a study of blood T cell repertoires in COVID-19. Assay: immunoSEQ multiplex PCR; the TCRdb copy retains only in-frame clones and omits some. This table holds approximately 220,000 clones, roughly 89% found once. The sequenced material came from PBMCs or T cells enriched from blood (not recorded which). Receptor source: a woman between 35 and 50 years old with acute COVID-19.

The chain recombines TRBV9 with TRBJ2-7, with 8 bases aligning to TRBD2. V gave up 3 bases and J gave up 4 bases; unmatched junction bases: 9. The CDR3 has 15 amino acids. CDR1 SGDLS and CDR2 YYNGEE come from the germline V gene. In DNA, the CDR3 is TGTGCCAGCAGCGCGAGGAGCGGGGGTAATTACGAGCAGTACTTC. Amino acids: CASSARSGGNYEQYF.

The V call is TRBV2, the J call TRBJ2-3; 13 bases are shared with TRBD2. This CDR3 has 18 residues. V gave up 0 bases and J gave up 5 bases; unmatched junction bases: 8. The germline V gene encodes CDR1 SNHLY and CDR2 FYNNEI. CDR3 residues: CASSEARLAGGPGDTQYF. CDR3 sequence (DNA): TGTGCCAGCAGTGAAGCGCGACTAGCGGGGGGCCCGGGAGATACGCAGTATTTT.

The genes are TRBV5-1 and TRBJ1-1; TRBD1 matches 9 bases. In germline, CDR1 is SGHRS, CDR2 YFSETQ. V lost 3 bases and J lost 3; bases outside the gene matches: 6. The CDR3 sequence is 15 residues long. The CDR3 sequence is CASSSQGAWDTEAFF. The CDR3 DNA follows: TGCGCCAGCAGCTCACAGGGGGCCTGGGACACTGAAGCTTTCTTT. Supplemented by reference TRBV5-1 and TRBJ1-1, the full variable domain reads KAGVTQTPRYLIKTRGQQVTLSCSPISGHRSVSWYQQTPGQGLQFLFEYFSETQRNKGNFPGRFSGRQFSNSRSEMNVSTLELGDSALYLCASSSQGAWDTEAFFGQGTRLTVV.

The CDR3 DNA is TGTGCCAGCAGCCCCCCGGGAGCGGGGGTCTGGAGCACAGATACGCAGTATTTT. Its protein is CASSPPGAGVWSTDTQYF. The chain couples TRBV3-1 (or the pseudogene TRBV3-2) to TRBJ2-3; 8 bases fit TRBD2. J was trimmed by 0 bases and V by 4 bases; bases with no gene match: 12. Germline V lookup: CDR1 LGHDT, CDR2 YNNKEL (reference sequence). There are 18 residues in the CDR3.

The chain links TRBV3-1 (or the pseudogene TRBV3-2) to TRBJ2-3, with D possibly being TRBD2 (7 bases). V lost 7 bases, J lost 2 bases, and 16 bases lay in between. This CDR3 comprises 15 residues. Per germline, CDR1 LGHDT and CDR2 YNNKEL (reference sequence). The CDR3 bases are TGTGCCAGCACTAAAGGGGGGGCGATCACAGATACGCAGTATTTT. As protein: CASTKGGAITDTQYF.

V is TRBV19 and J is TRBJ2-3; TRBD2 matches 8 bases. The germline CDR1 and CDR2 sequences are LNHDA and SQIVND (reference sequence). The CDR3 runs to 16 residues. The ends lost 4 bases at V and 3 bases at J; junction bases unmatched: 9. The CDR3 nucleotides read TGTGCCAGTAGTACGGGGACTAGGCATGGTACAGATACGCAGTATTTT. It translates to CASSTGTRHGTDTQYF. Filled out from reference TRBV19 and TRBJ2-3, the complete variable domain reads DGGITQSPKYLFRKEGQNVTLSCEQNLNHDAMYWYRQDPGQGLRLIYYSQIVNDFQKGDIAEGYSVSREKKESFPLTVTSAQKNPTAFYLCASSTGTRHGTDTQYFGPGTRLTVL.

This chain links TRBV27 with TRBJ1-5; the D is unclear. CDR1 MNHEY and CDR2 SMNVEV come from the germline V gene (reference sequence). The CDR3 has 15 amino acids. Trimming stripped 2 bases from V and 2 bases from J, with 10 bases between. DNA of the CDR3: TGTGCCAGCAGTTTAGTAGGACTAGGCAATCAGCCCCAGCATTTT. Encoded protein: CASSLVGLGNQPQHF.

On this clone: Compared with germline, one end of the junction differs, possibly owing to a read error. This rearrangement joins TRBV2 to TRBJ2-1; perhaps TRBD1 as D (6 bases). This CDR3 has 13 residues. CDR1 is SNHLY, CDR2 FYNNEI, per germline. The chain's CDR3 is CASSGSLGKGVVF. In DNA form, the CDR3 reads TGTGCCAGCAGTGGGAGTTTAGGGAAGGGGGTAGTCTTC.

The chain has TRBV9 and TRBJ1-1; D remains unclear. Trimming shortened V by 0 bases and J by 2 bases, and 8 bases separated the two germline ends. Germline CDR1 and CDR2: SGDLS and YYNGEE. The CDR3 spans 14 residues. In nucleotides, the CDR3 is TGTGCCAGCAGCGTAGAACACTACAACACTGAAGCTTTCTTT. It translates to CASSVEHYNTEAFF.

As for this clone: This specimen includes other DNA sequences encoding the same CDR3. The chain carries TRBV7-2 and TRBJ1-1, with 8 nucleotides matching TRBD1. The CDR3 is 14 residues long. With 5 bases clipped from V and 2 bases from J, the junction kept 4 bases outside the gene matches. Germline V gives CDR1 SGHTA, CDR2 FQGNSA. This CDR3 reads CASSPGQGNTEAFF. CDR3 sequence (DNA): TGTGCCAGCAGCCCTGGACAGGGTAACACTGAAGCTTTCTTT.

The chain is built from TRBV9 and TRBJ1-5; 8 positions agree with TRBD1. The CDR3 contains 14 residues. Germline loops: CDR1 SGDLS, CDR2 YYNGEE. V trimming: 0 bases; J trimming: 6 bases; junction bases outside the gene matches: 2. Here the CDR3 reads CASSVGTGSQPQHF. CDR3 coding DNA: TGTGCCAGCAGCGTAGGGACAGGGAGTCAGCCCCAGCATTTT.

The rearrangement joins TRBV6-2 or TRBV6-3 to TRBJ2-7; 7 positions match TRBD1. CDR1 is MNHEY and CDR2 is SVGEGT in the germline V gene. V shed 5 bases and J 6 bases; nucleotides not matched to a gene: 4. The CDR3 runs 12 residues. The CDR3 loop is CASSRTGVEQYF. As DNA, the CDR3 is TGTGCCAGCAGTAGAACAGGGGTCGAGCAGTACTTC.

The rearrangement uses TRBV6-6 and TRBJ2-1; D uncertain. The V gene lost 8 bases and the J gene lost 10 bases, with 15 bases spanning the gap. Germline CDR1 MNHNY, CDR2 SVGAGI (reference sequence). This CDR3 comprises 12 residues. CDR3 DNA sequence: TGTGCCAGCGCATACGCACCCGGGGAGCAGTTCTTC. Protein sequence: CASAYAPGEQFF.

The rearrangement links TRBV30 to TRBJ1-6; TRBD1 agrees at 9 bases. V shed 7 bases and J 8 bases; nucleotides not matched to a gene: 6. The CDR3 runs 13 residues. Germline CDR1 and CDR2: GTSNPN and SVGIG (reference sequence). CDR3 sequence (DNA): TGTGCCTTGTCGACAGGGGGGGATTCACCCCTCCACTTT. Protein sequence: CALSTGGDSPLHF.

The genes are TRBV9 and TRBJ2-6; a possible D gene is TRBD1 (5 bases). Trimming removed 6 bases from V and 0 bases from J, with 10 bases in between. Looked up from germline, CDR1 is SGDLS and CDR2 is YYNGEE. The CDR3 is 15 residues long. CDR3 DNA sequence: TGTGCCAGCAATCCAGGGTCCTCTGGGGCCAACGTCCTGACTTTC. Translating it yields CASNPGSSGANVLTF.

V and J are TRBV10-3 and TRBJ1-1; possibly TRBD1 for D (5 bases). V lost 4 bases and J 3 bases, leaving 9 bases between the germline ends. Germline assignment: CDR1 ENHRY and CDR2 SYGVKD. CDR3 length: 13 residues. CDR3 nucleotides: TGTGCCATCAGTGGGGGGAGGGACACTGAAGCTTTCTTT. Amino acid sequence: CAISGGRDTEAFF.

The rearrangement links TRBV11-3 to TRBJ2-3; D is possibly TRBD2 (5 bases). Trimming took off 5 bases at V and 8 bases at J, with 20 bases between the two ends. The CDR3 totals 15 residues. Germline V gene data show CDR1 as SGHNT and CDR2 as YENEEA. For the CDR3, the DNA is TGTGCCAGCAGCGAGAGGAGTTCGGGATTTGGTACGCAGTATTTT. It codes for CASSERSSGFGTQYF.

The rearrangement links TRBV5-1 to TRBJ1-2; possible D gene TRBD1, 6 bases. Germline assignment: CDR1 SGHRS and CDR2 YFSETQ. The CDR3 runs to 14 residues. Deletions cut 0 bases from V and 6 bases from J, with 12 bases between. The CDR3 nucleotides are TGCGCCAGCAGCTTGGACAGGGTGTTCAATGGCTACACCTTC. Translated: CASSLDRVFNGYTF.

The chain combines TRBV5-1 with TRBJ1-1; D not certain. Germline V gene lookup returns CDR1 SGHRS and CDR2 YFSETQ. The CDR3 runs to 15 residues. V dropped 4 bases and J dropped 3 bases, with 16 bases sitting between them. This CDR3 reads CASSPMGEGDTEAFF. The CDR3, as DNA: TGCGCCAGCAGCCCGATGGGTGAGGGCGACACTGAAGCTTTCTTT.

At least ten counts were recorded for this clone. J is TRBJ2-7 and V is TRBV12-3 or TRBV12-4; 11 positions agree with TRBD1. V trimming: 9 bases; J trimming: 6 bases; junction bases outside the gene matches: 1. This CDR3 has 11 amino acids. In DNA, the CDR3 is TGTGCCAGTGGGACAGGGGGCGAGCAGTACGTC. Translating it yields CASGTGGEQYV.

This clone was picked up one time. The chain uses TRBV18 and TRBJ1-2; 10 bases map to TRBD1. Germline-derived CDR1 and CDR2 are KGHSH and LQKENI. J lost 8 bases, V lost 4 bases, and 19 bases had no gene match. This CDR3 spans 18 amino acids. DNA of the CDR3: TGTGCCAGCTCACGCCTGGCCGACAGGGGGCTCGGCACGGGCGGCTACACCTTC. Translating gives CASSRLADRGLGTGGYTF.

J is TRBJ2-1 and V is TRBV24-1, with 7 bases that match TRBD1. After removal of 1 base from V and 6 bases from J, the junction contained 2 bases not matched to a gene. CDR3 length equals 14 residues. Germline CDR1 KGHDR, CDR2 SFDVKD. The CDR3 DNA reads as TGTGCCACCAGTGATTTCCCAGGGGGCAATGAGCAGTTCTTC. This translates into CATSDFPGGNEQFF.

The V call is TRBV18, the J call TRBJ1-1; D is uncertain. Germline values: CDR1 KGHSH, CDR2 LQKENI. This CDR3 region has 11 residues. Between the trimmed V and J ends, which lost 6 bases and 8 bases, there was a span of 10 bases. The CDR3 sequence is CASSLGGEAFF. CDR3 nucleotide sequence: TGTGCCAGCTCCCTGGGAGGGGAAGCTTTCTTT.

The rearrangement links TRBV30 to TRBJ1-3; 8 bases fit TRBD1. V shed 2 bases, J shed 1 base, and the junction held 7 bases outside the gene matches. Germline CDR1 and CDR2: GTSNPN and SVGIG (reference sequence). The CDR3 totals 16 residues. CDR3 coding DNA: TGTGCCTGGAGTTCCAGACAGGGGCAATCTGGAAACACCATATATTTT. Amino acid sequence: CAWSSRQGQSGNTIYF. Full variable domain (rest looked up from reference TRBV30 and TRBJ1-3): SQTIHQWPATLVQPVGSPLSLECTVEGTSNPNLYWYRQAAGRGLQLLFYSVGIGQISSEVPQNLSASRPQDRQFILSSKKLLLSDSGFYLCAWSSRQGQSGNTIYFGEGSWLTVV.

There are a few counts of this clone. V and J are TRBV5-1 and TRBJ2-3; D possibly corresponds to TRBD2 (6 bases). Germline V lookup: CDR1 SGHRS, CDR2 YFSETQ. V was cut by 3 bases and J by 2 bases, with 10 bases left in between. The CDR3 has 14 amino acids. The CDR3 nucleotides are TGCGCCAGCAGCTCGGGACTTCTCACAGATACGCAGTATTTT. This translates into CASSSGLLTDTQYF.

The V call is TRBV6-5, the J call TRBJ1-5, with 7 bases aligning to TRBD1. Germline-derived CDR1 and CDR2 are MNHEY and SVGAGI. There are 13 residues in the CDR3. Losses at the gene ends were 6 bases for V and 5 bases for J; bases not matched to a gene: 4. CDR3 DNA: TGTGCCAGCAGCCGGGACAGCTATCAGCCCCAGCATTTT. Translated: CASSRDSYQPQHF.

The sample holds a few counts of this clone. This chain links TRBV3-1 (or the pseudogene TRBV3-2) with TRBJ1-4, with D perhaps matching TRBD1 (5 bases). V was shortened by 4 bases and J by 2 bases, with 11 bases between the two germline ends. CDR3 length: 15 amino acids. Germline loops: CDR1 LGHDT, CDR2 YNNKEL (reference sequence). CDR3 coding DNA: TGTGCCAGCAGCCGAACCGGGGGTACTAATGAAAAACTGTTTTTT. It translates to CASSRTGGTNEKLFF.